This TCR beta chain came from a study of CD8+ T cells in alopecia areata. Whole-study findings and limits: Scalp clonality and expanded CD8+ clones among the top 100 showed significant decreases with tofacitinib. Patients displayed less clarity in TCR sharing than mice, a finding possibly related to HLA.

V was clipped by 4 bases and J by 2 bases; unmatched bases: 5. CDR3 length equals 15 residues. Germline V gene lookup returns CDR1 MNHNS and CDR2 SASEGT. Extraction and reverse transcription of RNA yielded cDNA as the sequencing template. This table comes from immunoSEQ multiplex PCR, and its TCRdb copy is limited to in-frame clones, with some not included. The sample includes some 190,000 clones, approximately 72% seen only once; the top ten take 0.95% to 1.5%. As for this clone: Antigen: not known. Other DNA variants within this sample encode the same CDR3.

The treatment here: oral pan-JAK inhibitor, 5-10 mg twice daily. As part of sample collection, lesional scalp punch biopsies and peripheral blood were taken from alopecia areata patients. Sorted out of PBMCs were CD4+ T cells and CD8+ T cells. Sequences were derived from CD4+ T cells sorted from blood, sampled at approximately week 42, from a patient treated with tofacitinib. The V gene is TRBV6-1, the J gene TRBJ1-5, with 7 positions matching TRBD1. This sequence originates from a human donor with alopecia areata. The CDR3 region has the DNA TGTGCCAGCAGTGCGTTAACAGGGGGCAATCAGCCCCAGCATTTT. Its translation: CASSALTGGNQPQHF.